A single sample gave rise to the 6 T cell receptor beta chains below, sequenced in a study of technical replicates of blood from a few donors. Sequenced by immunoSEQ multiplex PCR; TCRdb stores in-frame clones only, minus some. The table shows tens of thousands of clones, with 92% occurring only once. The sequencing sample was made of T cells isolated from PBMCs. Receptors originate from a human donor in good health.

The gene calls are TRBV11-3 and TRBJ2-7, with D perhaps matching TRBD1 (5 bases). This CDR3 region has 13 residues. The V and J ends lost 6 bases and 1 base respectively, with 10 bases between them. Germline V gene sequence: CDR1 SGHNT, CDR2 YENEEA. CDR3 protein: CASSVDSSYEQYF. The CDR3 nucleotides read TGTGCCAGCAGTGTCGACAGTTCCTACGAGCAGTACTTC.

The V call is TRBV11-3, the J call TRBJ2-7, with TRBD1 matching 9 bases. There are 15 residues in the CDR3. Trimming at V came to 4 bases and at J to 2 bases, leaving 6 bases not matched to a gene. Germline V gene data show CDR1 as SGHNT and CDR2 as YENEEA. Here the CDR3 reads CASSSGTGLPYEQYF. CDR3 DNA sequence: TGTGCCAGCAGCTCCGGGACAGGGCTACCCTACGAGCAGTACTTC. Variable domain in full (rest from reference TRBV11-3 and TRBJ2-7): EAGVVQSPRYKIIEKKQPVAFWCNPISGHNTLYWYLQNLGQGPELLIRYENEEAVDDSQLPKDRFSAERLKGVDSTLKIQPAELGDSAVYLCASSSGTGLPYEQYFGPGTRLTVT.

This chain connects TRBV28 to TRBJ2-7, with TRBD1 matching over 9 bases. Germline assignment: CDR1 MDHEN and CDR2 SYDVKM. V was pared by 8 bases and J by 2 bases, with 10 bases of the junction left unmatched. The CDR3 runs to 15 residues. The CDR3 coding sequence is TGTGCCAGCTCGCCGGGACAGGGTTTCACCTACGAGCAGTACTTC. Encoded protein: CASSPGQGFTYEQYF.

The chain joins TRBV30 to TRBJ2-5; a weak D match, TRBD2 (6 bases). This CDR3 comprises 13 residues. The V gene's germline CDR1 is GTSNPN and CDR2 SVGIG (reference sequence). The V gene lost 4 bases and the J gene lost 4 bases, with 13 bases spanning the gap. The CDR3 reads CAWNVEGPETQYF. Written as DNA, the CDR3 is TGTGCCTGGAACGTGGAGGGGCCAGAGACCCAGTACTTC.

V and J are TRBV2 and TRBJ2-3, with 8 bases lining up with TRBD2. The germline V gene encodes CDR1 SNHLY and CDR2 FYNNEI. V shed 11 bases and J 4 bases; nucleotides not matched to a gene: 8. This CDR3 has 13 amino acids. The CDR3, as DNA: TGTGCCGGTAACACCGGGGGGGCAGATACGCAGTATTTT. It codes for CAGNTGGADTQYF.

The chain recombines TRBV15 with TRBJ2-3, with D possibly TRBD2 on 6 matching bases. This CDR3 is 15 amino acids long. The V end lost 1 base, the J end lost 4 bases, and 12 bases lay between the germline ends. Germline V gene data show CDR1 as LNHNV and CDR2 as YYDKDF (reference sequence). The CDR3 DNA sequence: TGTGCCACCAGCAGAGCGGGAGAGGGCGCAGATACGCAGTATTTT. The encoded protein is CATSRAGEGADTQYF. Full variable domain (outside the CDR3, taken from reference TRBV15 and TRBJ2-3): DAMVIQNPRYQVTQFGKPVTLSCSQTLNHNVMYWYQQKSSQAPKLLFHYYDKDFNNEADTPDNFQSRRPNTSFCFLDIRSPGLGDTAMYLCATSRAGEGADTQYFGPGTRLTVL.